Below, 22 T cell receptor beta chains from the same sample are listed, as sequenced in a study of vaccination and CD4 T cells after COVID-19. Indicated treatment: roughly ten-day PBMC culture with coronavirus spike peptide pools or control peptides (ViraFEST assay). Cultured CD4+ T cell DNA underwent sequencing with the Oncomine TCR Beta short-read assay. In TCRdb, the PCR reads were re-called with MiXCR into one record per CDR3 protein. Of 8,000 or so distinct CDR3 sequences in the sample, less than 85% were seen once. No cognate antigen is known for these TCRs. The specimen was CD4+ T cells from blood, cultured in vitro. These receptors were taken from a human donor who had recovered from COVID-19.

V usage is TRBV24-1 and J usage is TRBJ1-5; D might be TRBD1 (5 bases). CDR1 and CDR2 (germline): KGHDR, SFDVKD. The CDR3 spans 15 residues. The V end lost 3 bases, the J end lost 0 bases, and 8 bases lay between the germline ends. CDR3 DNA: TGTGCCACCAGTGATGGGGACCGTAGCAATCAGCCCCAGCATTTT. It is translated as CATSDGDRSNQPQHF.

This chain links TRBV20-1 with TRBJ1-2; D possibly corresponds to TRBD1 (6 bases). The length of the CDR3 is 12 residues. V shed 6 bases and J shed 4 bases, with 12 bases lying between them. Looked up from germline, CDR1 is DFQATT and CDR2 is SNEGSKA (reference sequence). In nucleotides, the CDR3 is TGCAGTGCAAATCGACAGGTCTATGGCTACACCTTC. It codes for CSANRQVYGYTF.

The chain has TRBV19 and TRBJ1-2; 8 nucleotides line up with TRBD1. J lost 3 bases, V lost 7 bases, and 10 bases had no gene match. The length of the CDR3 is 15 residues. Germline lookup yields CDR1 LNHDA and CDR2 SQIVND (reference sequence). The CDR3, as DNA: TGTGCCAGTACCGACCCCAGGGGGCGGCACTATGGCTACACCTTC. This codes for CASTDPRGRHYGYTF.

Relative to its sample, this clonotype is large. CDR3: CASSQDLAGGHNEQFF. DNA of the CDR3: TGTGCCAGCAGCCAAGATTTAGCGGGGGGCCACAATGAGCAGTTCTTC. V and J are TRBV4-2 and TRBJ2-1; TRBD2 agrees at 10 bases. Germline-derived CDR1 and CDR2 are LGHNA and YNFKEQ. Losses at the gene ends were 0 bases for V and 5 bases for J; bases not matched to a gene: 4. The CDR3 sequence is 16 residues long.

This chain uses TRBV4-1 with TRBJ2-1; the match to TRBD1 covers 9 bases. The V gene end was trimmed by 3 bases and the J gene end by 7 bases; junction bases not matched to a gene: 10. From germline, CDR1 is MGHRA and CDR2 YSYEKL. This CDR3 is built from 16 residues. CDR3 protein: CASSQQTGGYGNEQFF. The DNA of the CDR3 is TGCGCCAGCAGCCAGCAAACAGGGGGCTATGGTAATGAGCAGTTCTTC.

This clonotype has more than one count but fewer than ten. V usage is TRBV6-1 and J usage is TRBJ1-2; TRBD1 matches 7 bases. Germline V gene sequence: CDR1 MNHNS, CDR2 SASEGT. The junction had 14 bases not matched to a gene; V was cut back by 6 bases and J by 7 bases. There are 15 residues in the CDR3. CDR3 in amino acids: CASRSGGGGAVGYTF. CDR3 nucleotides: TGTGCCAGCAGGTCAGGTGGAGGGGGCGCGGTTGGCTACACCTTC.

The genes are TRBV20-1 and TRBJ2-1; 7 positions agree with TRBD1. Germline V gene lookup returns CDR1 DFQATT and CDR2 SNEGSKA (reference sequence). The CDR3 consists of 15 residues. The ends lost 2 bases at V and 3 bases at J; junction bases unmatched: 7. The CDR3 protein is CSARNRGLIYNEQFF. The CDR3 DNA reads TGCAGTGCTAGAAACAGGGGCCTGATCTACAATGAGCAGTTCTTC.

The chain joins TRBV20-1 to TRBJ1-1; the D is unclear. CDR3 size: 13 residues. Trimming pared 0 bases from V and 2 bases from J, leaving 7 bases between. Germline V gene sequence: CDR1 DFQATT, CDR2 SNEGSKA (reference sequence). This CDR3 is CSARDRKNTEAFF. The CDR3 bases are TGCAGTGCTAGAGACAGGAAAAACACTGAAGCTTTCTTT.

This rearrangement joins TRBV6-5 to TRBJ2-7; TRBD1 agrees at 10 bases. The CDR3 is made up of 16 amino acids. The germline CDR1 and CDR2 sequences are MNHEY and SVGAGI. The J segment lost 0 bases and the V segment lost 0 bases, leaving 2 bases of the junction unmatched. As DNA, the CDR3 is TGTGCCAGCAGTTACTCGGGGGACAGGGGCTCCTACGAGCAGTACTTC. Translating it yields CASSYSGDRGSYEQYF.

In its sample, this clonotype was seen a few times. The chain joins TRBV12-3 or TRBV12-4 to TRBJ1-5, with TRBD1 matching over 8 bases. J was trimmed by 1 base and V by 5 bases; bases with no gene match: 4. This CDR3 contains 15 residues. The CDR3 loop is CASSRTGHSNQPQHF. The CDR3 region has the DNA TGTGCCAGCAGTCGGACAGGGCACAGCAATCAGCCCCAGCATTTT.

The genes are TRBV6-2 or TRBV6-3 and TRBJ2-5; D perhaps matches TRBD2 (6 bases). Germline CDR1 is MNHEY and CDR2 is SVGEGT. With 2 bases removed from V and 1 base from J, the gap between germline ends came to 17 bases. This CDR3 is built from 17 residues. In nucleotides, the CDR3 is TGTGCCAGCAGTTACGCGAGGACTATCTCCGGCCAAGAGACCCAGTACTTC. Translation: CASSYARTISGQETQYF.

This clonotype has more than one count but fewer than ten. The rearrangement uses TRBV20-1 and TRBJ2-2; D unclear. V was cut by 1 base and J by 5 bases, with 17 bases left in between. Germline V CDR1 and CDR2: DFQATT, SNEGSKA (reference sequence). The CDR3 consists of 16 residues. The DNA of the CDR3 is TGCAGTGCTAGAGTCGGGCAGCCCTCTAAGACCGGGGAGCTGTTTTTT. Translated, it gives CSARVGQPSKTGELFF.

This chain connects TRBV30 to TRBJ1-5; unclear D gene. The CDR3 covers 14 residues. The V end lost 3 bases, the J end lost 4 bases, and 13 bases lay between the germline ends. Germline values: CDR1 GTSNPN, CDR2 SVGIG (reference sequence). The CDR3 coding sequence is TGTGCCTGGAGCTCGGGTGCAGAGAATCAGCCCCAGCATTTT. Translating gives CAWSSGAENQPQHF.

V is TRBV19 and J is TRBJ1-2; no definite D call. CDR1 and CDR2 (germline): LNHDA, SQIVND (reference sequence). V was trimmed by 6 bases and J by 3 bases, leaving 17 bases between them. The CDR3 totals 15 residues. This CDR3 reads CASRAPGGLYYGYTF. CDR3 in DNA: TGTGCCAGTAGGGCCCCTGGTGGGCTATACTATGGCTACACCTTC.

This chain connects TRBV20-1 to TRBJ1-2, with unresolved D. Trimming removed 1 base at V and 1 base at J, with 7 bases between. Germline values: CDR1 DFQATT, CDR2 SNEGSKA (reference sequence). The CDR3 covers 13 residues. The CDR3 loop reads CSARGLNNYGYTF. The DNA for the CDR3 is TGCAGTGCTAGAGGACTTAATAACTATGGCTACACCTTC.

The DNA of the CDR3 is TGTGCCAGCAGTTACGGGACAGGCTACGAGCAGTACTTC. It codes for CASSYGTGYEQYF. V and J are TRBV6-5 and TRBJ2-7; 8 bases are shared with TRBD1. V dropped 2 bases and J dropped 3; count of bases not matched to a gene: 0. The germline gives CDR1 MNHEY, CDR2 SVGAGI. The CDR3 runs 13 residues.

The rearrangement joins TRBV19 to TRBJ2-7; 8 positions match TRBD1. The CDR3 has 13 residues. The J segment lost 3 bases and the V segment lost 6 bases, leaving 4 bases of the junction unmatched. Germline V CDR1 and CDR2: LNHDA, SQIVND (reference sequence). The CDR3: CASSRDRYYEQYF. The CDR3 DNA reads TGTGCCAGTAGCCGGGACAGGTACTACGAGCAGTACTTC.

The V call is TRBV5-1, the J call TRBJ2-5, with TRBD2 identical over 16 bases. V gave up 4 bases and J gave up 4 bases; unmatched junction bases: 7. The CDR3 length is 17 residues. Germline-derived CDR1 and CDR2 are SGHRS and YFSETQ. The CDR3 here is CASSTVGTSGGAETQYF. In DNA form, the CDR3 reads TGCGCCAGCAGCACCGTTGGGACTAGCGGGGGGGCAGAGACCCAGTACTTC.

V and J are TRBV20-1 and TRBJ2-1, with D perhaps TRBD1 (6 bases). The CDR3 extends over 15 amino acids. V dropped 5 bases and J dropped 6 bases, with 20 bases sitting between them. Germline V gives CDR1 DFQATT, CDR2 SNEGSKA (reference sequence). CDR3 region: CSAQIWDKSLNEQFF. DNA for the CDR3: TGCAGTGCTCAGATCTGGGACAAGTCTCTCAATGAGCAGTTCTTC.

About this clonotype: An end of the junction differs from the germline gene, which may be a read error. This chain links TRBV6-5 with TRBJ1-1, with 7 bases lining up with TRBD1. The CDR3 has 15 amino acids. Germline lookup yields CDR1 MNHEY and CDR2 SVGAGI. CDR3 in amino acids: CASSYSGGLKTEAFF. CDR3 nucleotide sequence: TGTGCCAGCAGTTACTCAGGGGGCCTGAAGACTGAAGCTTTCTTT.

V is TRBV20-1 and J is TRBJ1-2; D is unresolved. The germline V gene encodes CDR1 DFQATT and CDR2 SNEGSKA (reference sequence). There are 15 residues in the CDR3. V shed 4 bases and J shed 0 bases, with 15 bases lying between them. CDR3 in amino acids: CSAKPTQNTNYGYTF. CDR3 nucleotide sequence: TGCAGTGCTAAACCTACACAGAACACTAACTATGGCTACACCTTC.

In its sample, this clonotype was seen once. The CDR3 reads CASSSTGAHYNSPLHF. As DNA, the CDR3 is TGTGCCAGCAGTTCTACAGGGGCCCACTATAATTCACCCCTCCACTTT. The chain carries TRBV2 and TRBJ1-6; 7 bases line up with TRBD1. Trimming took 5 bases from V and 3 from J; bases not matched to a gene: 7. From germline, CDR1 is SNHLY and CDR2 FYNNEI. The CDR3 is made up of 16 amino acids.